This T cell receptor beta chain was identified during a study of beta chain features in type 1 diabetes. Study conclusions and caveats: Researchers reported that naive, central memory and Treg TCRB repertoires appeared more similar in patients than in healthy donors. TCRB CDR3 length was moderately but significantly reduced in all four CD4+ subsets of Type 1 diabetes patients.

Sorted CD4+ subsets: naive, central memory, regulatory, stem cell-like memory (CD45RO/CCR7/CD25/CD127/CD95/CD27 panel). V lost 6 bases and J 3 bases, leaving 11 bases between the germline ends. Germline V CDR1 and CDR2: MNHEY, SVGAGI. The CDR3 runs 13 residues. cDNA synthesis used the whole RNA isolate, giving expressed TCRB sequences. The repertoire was sequenced with immunoSEQ multiplex PCR; TCRdb's copy has only in-frame clones and lacks some. The table has about 660,000 clones, roughly an eighth seen once; the top ten hold 0.035% to 0.04%. With respect to this clone: Its antigen is not identified.

The chain uses TRBV6-5 and TRBJ1-1; D is unresolved. Specimen: naive CD4+ T cells from blood. The TCR comes from a man aged 18 to 30 with type 1 diabetes. CDR3 bases: TGTGCCAGCAGCACCGACCAGTACACTGAAGCTTTCTTT. Translating it yields CASSTDQYTEAFF.